This T cell receptor beta chain was recorded in a study of blood T cells in healthy people across ages. Study outcomes and limitations: Estimated diversity, derived from one million T cells, was regarded as an underestimate.

Next came a second PCR, run for about 6 to 12 cycles, which used a sample-barcoded 5' primer along with a J-beta primer mix. TCRdb processed the 5' RACE reads anew with MiXCR; each CDR3 protein has one entry. The sample consists of roughly 680,000 distinct CDR3 sequences, roughly half of them appearing once. This CDR3 is built from 14 residues. The V and J ends lost 0 bases and 12 bases respectively, with 13 bases between them. Germline assignment: CDR1 SGDLS and CDR2 YYNGEE. Worth noting for this clonotype: Its antigen is still unknown.

Healthy Caucasian individuals from Russia aged roughly 6 to 100 served as donors. This TCR derives from an elderly woman in good health. V is TRBV9 and J is TRBJ2-6, with unresolved D. Specimen: blood. CDR3 DNA sequence: TGTGCCAGCAGCGTAGATAAGTCCCTCAGCGTCCTGACTTTC. Encoded protein: CASSVDKSLSVLTF.